The T cell receptor beta chain under discussion was sequenced for a study of cytomegalovirus exposure and HLA in healthy donors. The overall study: Among approximately 400 genotyped donors, about 83% fell in the Caucasian-associated ancestry cluster.

PCR employed 60 Vbeta and 13 Jbeta primers. Using immunoSEQ multiplex PCR, the repertoire was profiled, and TCRdb retains in-frame clones only, with some absent. Here the sample spans 130,000 to 150,000 clones, around 70% being singletons. The receptor comes from a man in his forties in good health and CMV-seronegative. What was sequenced was PBMCs.

The CDR3 sequence: CASSELADSLQETQYF. CDR3 nucleotide sequence: TGTGCCAGCAGTGAATTAGCGGACTCCCTACAAGAGACCCAGTACTTC. The chain uses TRBV6-1 and TRBJ2-5; TRBD2 is a possible D gene (6 bases). Deletions cut 2 bases from V and 2 bases from J, with 15 bases between. Germline-derived CDR1 and CDR2 are MNHNS and SASEGT. This CDR3 spans 16 amino acids.